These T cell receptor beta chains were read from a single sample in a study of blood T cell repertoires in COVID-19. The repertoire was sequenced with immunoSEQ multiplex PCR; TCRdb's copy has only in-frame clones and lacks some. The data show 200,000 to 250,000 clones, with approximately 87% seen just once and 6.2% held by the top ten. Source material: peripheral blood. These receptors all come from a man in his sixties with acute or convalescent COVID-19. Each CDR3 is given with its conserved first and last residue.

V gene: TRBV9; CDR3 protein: CASSGMGGPGNTIYF
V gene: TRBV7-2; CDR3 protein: CASSLATITSGYNEQFF
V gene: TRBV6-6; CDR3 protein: CASTPRATNEKLFF
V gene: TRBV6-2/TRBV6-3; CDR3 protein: CASSYRWEPDYNEQFF
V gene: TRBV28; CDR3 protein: CASSLELARGGNEQFF
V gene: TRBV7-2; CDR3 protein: CASSTGTYSYEQYF
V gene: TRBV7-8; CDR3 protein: CASSLRRGGQFF
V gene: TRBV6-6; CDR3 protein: CASSYSSNRFEQYF
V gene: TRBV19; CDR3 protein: CASSQVSTSGSYEQYF
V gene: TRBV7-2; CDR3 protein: CASSLEFVRTNTEAFF
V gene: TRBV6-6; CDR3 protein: CASSSQAAEATYEQYF
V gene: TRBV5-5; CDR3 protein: CAMPQGQEETQYF
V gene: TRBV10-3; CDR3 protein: CAIGESTSGGTDTQYF
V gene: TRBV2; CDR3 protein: CASSYRGSSYEQYF
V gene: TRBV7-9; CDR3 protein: CASSLTDHNSPLHF
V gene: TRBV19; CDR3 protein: CASSTDFYGYTF
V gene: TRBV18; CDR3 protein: CASSPWSGRAYNEQFF
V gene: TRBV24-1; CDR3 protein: CATSVHLDTGELFF
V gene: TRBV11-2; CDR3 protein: CASRPTSLAGGRETQYF
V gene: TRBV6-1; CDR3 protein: CASSEAGGRAEEQYF
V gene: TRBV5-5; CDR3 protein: CASSLPGTLMNTEAFF
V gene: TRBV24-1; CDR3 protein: CATSRSQGARGSGELFF
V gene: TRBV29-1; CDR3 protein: CSVQGGAEAFF
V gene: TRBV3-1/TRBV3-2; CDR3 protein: CASSQARLAGVGLAKNIQYF
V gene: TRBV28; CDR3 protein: CASSFSQGVRYTF
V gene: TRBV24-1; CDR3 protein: CATSATGAGTDTQYF
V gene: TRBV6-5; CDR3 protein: CASSYAKAGGSYTF
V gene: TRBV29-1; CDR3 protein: CSVEFDRDEQYF
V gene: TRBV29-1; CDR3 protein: CSGKGTSGGQETQYF
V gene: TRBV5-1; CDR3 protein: CASSPQGRDEQFF
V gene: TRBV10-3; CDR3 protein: CAISDPASTSGNLDTQYF
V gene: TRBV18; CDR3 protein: CASSPSQDRNTEAFF
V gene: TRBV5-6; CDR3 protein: CASSGPGAGATNEKLFF
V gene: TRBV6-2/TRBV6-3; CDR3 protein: CASSQGQVYSPLHF
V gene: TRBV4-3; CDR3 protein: CASSQGGGRDTEAFF
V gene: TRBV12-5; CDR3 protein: CASGLVRGLAGAETQYF
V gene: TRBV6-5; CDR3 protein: CASSYSGSGDEKLFF
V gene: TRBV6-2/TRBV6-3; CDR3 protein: CASTPTPTGLNTEAFF
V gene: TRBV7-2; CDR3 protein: CASSSDRGRGETQYF
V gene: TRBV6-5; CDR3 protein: CASSYDRSAGNTIYF
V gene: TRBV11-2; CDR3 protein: CASSLSGPNNSPLHF
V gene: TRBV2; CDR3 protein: CASSRMGQGYNEQFF
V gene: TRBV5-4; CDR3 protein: CASSLPQRGRGVPNEQFF
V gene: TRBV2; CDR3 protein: CASRVGTDSNQPQHF
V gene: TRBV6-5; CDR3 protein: CASRPLAGTYEQYF
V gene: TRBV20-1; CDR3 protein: CSARAGETQYF
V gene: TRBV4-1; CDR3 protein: CASSQSGLAVTGELFF
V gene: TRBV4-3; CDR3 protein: CASSQETPASGRRSTDTQYF
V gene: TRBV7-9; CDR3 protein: CASSLEGDRAYEQYF